One sample yielded the 10 T cell receptor beta chains listed below, sequenced in a study of OX40 agonist ivuxolimab in advanced cancers. TCRdb's copy holds only in-frame clones and misses some; the assay was immunoSEQ multiplex PCR. The table includes some 100,000 clones, about nine tenths detected once. The specimen comprised CD4+ or CD8+ T cells sorted from blood, sampled in a trial of the OX40 agonist ivuxolimab. The receptors derive from an adult with an advanced solid tumor such as melanoma, head and neck, liver or kidney cancer.

J is TRBJ2-7 and V is TRBV6-5; TRBD1 agrees at 10 bases. Germline CDR1 MNHEY, CDR2 SVGAGI. Unmatched junction bases numbered 7, after V lost 1 base and J lost 7 bases. This CDR3 comprises 15 residues. The CDR3: CASSYFGTGASEQYF. CDR3 sequence (DNA): TGTGCCAGCAGTTACTTTGGGACAGGGGCGAGTGAGCAGTACTTC.

The chain joins TRBV28 to TRBJ2-1, with a tentative D call TRBD2 (6 bases). Per the germline V gene, CDR1 is MDHEN and CDR2 is SYDVKM. The V and J ends lost 3 bases and 1 base respectively, with 19 bases between them. This CDR3 spans 18 amino acids. The CDR3 is CASSFGGGTDFSYNEQFF. The CDR3 coding sequence is TGTGCCAGCAGTTTCGGGGGTGGGACGGATTTTTCCTACAATGAGCAGTTCTTC.

V and J are TRBV7-2 and TRBJ2-5, with D uncertain. CDR1 and CDR2 (germline): SGHTA, FQGNSA. V lost 2 bases, J lost 2 bases, and 9 bases lay in between. The CDR3 has 14 residues. The CDR3 reads CASSLSGVQETQYF. CDR3 coding DNA: TGTGCCAGCAGCTTATCAGGAGTTCAAGAGACCCAGTACTTC.

V and J are TRBV6-6 and TRBJ1-1; no clear D. With 2 bases removed from V and 1 base from J, the gap between germline ends came to 8 bases. There are 14 residues in the CDR3. Germline CDR1 MNHNY, CDR2 SVGAGI (reference sequence). In DNA, the CDR3 is TGTGCCAGCAGTTACAGTGCTGCGAACACTGAAGCTTTCTTT. As protein: CASSYSAANTEAFF.

The J gene is TRBJ1-5, the V gene TRBV6-6, with D possibly being TRBD1 (5 bases). The CDR3 covers 13 residues. Trimming pared 7 bases from V and 6 bases from J, leaving 13 bases between. CDR1 and CDR2 from the germline V gene are MNHNY and SVGAGI (reference sequence). For the CDR3, the DNA is TGTGCCAGCACCATGCAGGGTCTTCAGCCCCAGCATTTT. This translates into CASTMQGLQPQHF.

CDR3 sequence (DNA): TGTGCCAGCAGCACCCCCCGGGACACTAGCACAGATACGCAGTATTTT. This codes for CASSTPRDTSTDTQYF. The chain recombines TRBV5-4 with TRBJ2-3; D may be TRBD1 (6 bases). The ends were cut back, 4 bases at V and 0 bases at J, with 15 bases in the middle. CDR3 length: 16 amino acids. CDR1 SGHNT and CDR2 YYREEE come from the germline V gene (reference sequence).

The genes are TRBV7-2 and TRBJ2-7, with unresolved D. This CDR3 region has 16 residues. Looked up from germline, CDR1 is SGHTA and CDR2 is FQGNSA. The ends were cut back, 1 base at V and 2 bases at J, with 15 bases in the middle. The CDR3 spells CASSLVPLVSTYEQYF. CDR3 DNA sequence: TGTGCCAGCAGCTTAGTCCCCCTCGTGTCGACCTACGAGCAGTACTTC.

The CDR3 nucleotides read TGTGCCAGCAGCTTGGGGGTCGGGGAGCTGTTTTTT. Amino acid sequence: CASSLGVGELFF. The genes are TRBV11-2 and TRBJ2-2, with D tentatively TRBD1 or TRBD2 (5 bases each). This CDR3 contains 12 residues. V shed 3 bases and J shed 7 bases, with 6 bases lying between them. Germline CDR1 reads SGHAT; CDR2 reads FQNNGV.

This clone occurred a few times. V usage is TRBV5-4 and J usage is TRBJ2-2, with 10 nucleotides matching TRBD2. The ends lost 3 bases at V and 5 bases at J; junction bases unmatched: 7. Per the germline V gene, CDR1 is SGHNT and CDR2 is YYREEE (reference sequence). CDR3 length: 16 amino acids. The CDR3 reads CASSSWASGSTGELFF. The CDR3 nucleotides are TGTGCCAGCAGCTCGTGGGCTAGCGGGAGTACCGGGGAGCTGTTTTTT.

This chain connects TRBV6-5 to TRBJ1-5; D is unclear. V shed 2 bases and J shed 3 bases, with 5 bases lying between them. CDR1 is MNHEY, CDR2 SVGAGI, per germline. The CDR3 consists of 13 residues. CDR3 DNA: TGTGCCAGCAGTTACGGATTCAATCAGCCCCAGCATTTT. Protein sequence: CASSYGFNQPQHF.